Listed here is a single TCR beta chain. Its antigen is not known. PCR employed 60 Vbeta and 13 Jbeta primers. Profiled with immunoSEQ multiplex PCR; TCRdb holds only in-frame clones, not every one. The data hold hundreds of thousands of clones, with more than 75% observed a single time. This sample was included in a study of cytomegalovirus exposure and HLA in healthy donors. This CDR3 comprises 14 residues. The trim removed 4 bases at V and 2 bases at J, leaving 5 bases unmatched. Looked up from germline, CDR1 is SGHKS and CDR2 is YYEKEE (reference sequence). General study results and limits: Serostatus for CMV was the only available immune exposure information. Later on, a genetic analysis was performed. It linked a missense variant in DCLRE1C with V- and J-gene trimming of TCR beta. There was a cluster of highly shared sequence variants that was likely a sequencing artifact.

The chain links TRBV5-5 to TRBJ2-5; 7 positions match TRBD1. The clonotype originates from a male donor in good health and CMV-seronegative. The specimen sequenced was PBMCs. CDR3 sequence reads: CASSPTGVQETQYF. The CDR3 coding sequence is TGTGCCAGCAGCCCCACAGGGGTGCAAGAGACCCAGTACTTC. The full variable domain, its missing parts supplied by reference TRBV5-5 and TRBJ2-5, is DAGVTQSPTHLIKTRGQQVTLRCSPISGHKSVSWYQQVLGQGPQFIFQYYEKEERGRGNFPDRFSARQFPNYSSELNVNALLLGDSALYLCASSPTGVQETQYFGPGTRLLVL.